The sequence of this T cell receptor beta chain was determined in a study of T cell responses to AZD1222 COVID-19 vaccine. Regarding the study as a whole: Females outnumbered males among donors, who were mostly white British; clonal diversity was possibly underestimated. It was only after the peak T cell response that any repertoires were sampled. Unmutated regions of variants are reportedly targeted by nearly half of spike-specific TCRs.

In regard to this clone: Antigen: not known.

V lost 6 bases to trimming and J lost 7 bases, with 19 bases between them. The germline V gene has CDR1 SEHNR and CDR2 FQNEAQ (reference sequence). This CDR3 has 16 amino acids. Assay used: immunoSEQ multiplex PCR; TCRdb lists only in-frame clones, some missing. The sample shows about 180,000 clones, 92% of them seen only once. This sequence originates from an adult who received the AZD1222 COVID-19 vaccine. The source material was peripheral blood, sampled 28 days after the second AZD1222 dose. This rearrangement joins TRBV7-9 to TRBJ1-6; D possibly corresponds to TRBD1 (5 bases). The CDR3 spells CASRLARGFGNSPLHF. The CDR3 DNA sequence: TGTGCCAGCAGGCTAGCGCGGGGCTTTGGGAATTCACCCCTCCACTTT.